This passage covers 28 T cell receptor beta chains from one sample sequenced in a study of blood T cell repertoires in COVID-19. Sequencing used immunoSEQ multiplex PCR; TCRdb keeps in-frame clones, though not all of them. This table has some 160,000 clones, under 90% appearing once. Sequencing was done on a sample of PBMCs or T cells enriched from blood (not recorded which). Source of these receptors: a woman in her fifties or sixties who had recovered from COVID-19.

The V call is TRBV5-1, the J call TRBJ2-5; 12 bases match TRBD2. CDR3 length: 15 amino acids. With 5 bases clipped from V and 4 bases from J, the junction kept 6 bases outside the gene matches. Germline V CDR1 and CDR2: SGHRS, YFSETQ. CDR3 in amino acids: CASRDLAGGRETQYF. The CDR3, as DNA: TGCGCCAGCAGGGACCTAGCGGGGGGGCGAGAGACCCAGTACTTC.

The gene calls are TRBV29-1 and TRBJ2-7, with 7 positions matching TRBD1. Germline-derived CDR1 and CDR2 are SQVTM and ANQGSEA. The CDR3 runs 14 residues. V gave up 0 bases and J gave up 1 base; unmatched junction bases: 3. CDR3 DNA sequence: TGCAGCGTTGAAGATCCAGGGGGTTCCTACGAGCAGTACTTC. Its protein is CSVEDPGGSYEQYF.

Only a few counts were recorded for this clone. Written as DNA, the CDR3 is TGCGCCAGCTGCGTACAGGGGGCTACGAATGAAAAACTGTTTTTT. Translation: CASCVQGATNEKLFF. V and J are TRBV5-1 and TRBJ1-4; 9 nucleotides agree with TRBD1. This CDR3 has 15 residues. Unmatched junction bases numbered 9, after V lost 7 bases and J lost 5 bases. CDR1 SGHRS and CDR2 YFSETQ come from the germline V gene.

The rearrangement links TRBV25-1 to TRBJ2-5; 12 nucleotides match TRBD2. Germline-derived CDR1 and CDR2 are MGHDK and SYGVNS. J lost 4 bases, V lost 7 bases, and 4 bases had no gene match. This CDR3 comprises 14 residues. CDR3 DNA: TGTGCCAGCACCAGGACTAGCGGGGCAGAGACCCAGTACTTC. Its translation is CASTRTSGAETQYF.

The table lists this clone with a few counts. The chain joins TRBV7-2 to TRBJ2-1; 10 positions agree with TRBD2. This CDR3 is 15 amino acids long. Losses at the gene ends were 3 bases for V and 4 bases for J; bases not matched to a gene: 3. Germline V gene data show CDR1 as SGHTA and CDR2 as FQGNSA. CDR3 nucleotides: TGTGCCAGCAGCTTTAGCGGGGGGATATACAATGAGCAGTTCTTC. Translating gives CASSFSGGIYNEQFF.

The chain recombines TRBV12-3 or TRBV12-4 with TRBJ2-1, with TRBD2 matching 8 bases. Trimming at V came to 2 bases and at J to 9 bases, leaving 3 bases not matched to a gene. The CDR3 has 13 residues. The chain's CDR3 is CASSLRGGGEQFF. CDR3 DNA: TGTGCCAGCAGTTTACGGGGGGGCGGTGAGCAGTTCTTC.

The CDR3 DNA is TGCGCCAGCAGCTCCGGGACAGGGTCACACAGCTCCTACGAGCAGTACTTC. As protein: CASSSGTGSHSSYEQYF. The chain uses TRBV5-1 and TRBJ2-7; 9 positions agree with TRBD1. The J segment lost 0 bases and the V segment lost 3 bases, leaving 10 bases of the junction unmatched. Germline V CDR1 and CDR2: SGHRS, YFSETQ. The CDR3 has 17 amino acids.

The count of this clone is one. The J gene is TRBJ2-7, the V gene TRBV5-1; TRBD1 matches 9 bases. With 4 bases clipped from V and 3 bases from J, the junction kept 8 bases outside the gene matches. CDR3 length equals 15 residues. Germline V gene data show CDR1 as SGHRS and CDR2 as YFSETQ. DNA for the CDR3: TGCGCCAGCAGCCGTGCGACAGGGGGGAGCTACGAGCAGTACTTC. Protein sequence: CASSRATGGSYEQYF.

The V call is TRBV30, the J call TRBJ2-7, with 13 nucleotides matching TRBD2. CDR1 is GTSNPN and CDR2 is SVGIG in the germline V gene (reference sequence). Trimming removed 5 bases from V and 7 bases from J; junction bases left unmatched: 8. The CDR3 is 14 residues long. The CDR3 here is CAWEDPGLAGEQYF. The CDR3 coding sequence is TGTGCCTGGGAGGATCCGGGACTAGCGGGGGAGCAGTACTTC.

This chain joins TRBV27 and TRBJ1-1; a weak D match, TRBD1 (6 bases). This CDR3 contains 14 residues. Germline loops: CDR1 MNHEY, CDR2 SMNVEV (reference sequence). Trimming removed 5 bases at V and 1 base at J, with 11 bases between. The CDR3 nucleotides read TGTGCCAGCAGTCCATTGACAGGGAACACTGAAGCTTTCTTT. Its protein product is CASSPLTGNTEAFF.

The CDR3 is CALGTGGTEQYF. The CDR3 coding sequence is TGTGCCCTCGGGACAGGGGGCACCGAGCAGTACTTC. The chain employs TRBV6-5 and TRBJ2-7; TRBD1 matches 12 bases. The germline V gene encodes CDR1 MNHEY and CDR2 SVGAGI. V trimming: 11 bases; J trimming: 6 bases; junction bases outside the gene matches: 5. This CDR3 is 12 amino acids long.

The chain combines TRBV7-2 with TRBJ2-7; no reliable D call. V shed 0 bases and J shed 6 bases, with 6 bases lying between them. The CDR3 length is 12 residues. The germline gives CDR1 SGHTA, CDR2 FQGNSA. The CDR3 sequence is CASSLAPGEQYF. CDR3 DNA sequence: TGTGCCAGCAGCTTAGCGCCGGGCGAGCAGTACTTC.

The chain employs TRBV27 and TRBJ2-6; D is perhaps TRBD1 (6 bases). Germline V gene lookup returns CDR1 MNHEY and CDR2 SMNVEV (reference sequence). This CDR3 contains 16 residues. V lost 5 bases and J lost 4, with 15 bases in between. Written as DNA, the CDR3 is TGTGCCAGCAGTCCCACGCACAGGGCCGGGGCCAACGTCCTGACTTTC. This encodes CASSPTHRAGANVLTF.

The sample holds a few counts of this clone. The J gene is TRBJ2-7, the V gene TRBV25-1; 9 bases are a match to TRBD2. After removal of 3 bases from V and 4 bases from J, the junction contained 7 bases not matched to a gene. Germline CDR1 reads MGHDK; CDR2 reads SYGVNS. This CDR3 has 15 residues. The CDR3 is CASSDEAGGRYEQYF. The CDR3 region has the DNA TGTGCCAGCAGTGACGAGGCGGGGGGGCGGTACGAGCAGTACTTC.

The V call is TRBV27, the J call TRBJ2-1, with 8 bases that match TRBD1. The CDR3 runs to 15 residues. V was pared by 0 bases and J by 7 bases, with 5 bases of the junction left unmatched. The germline CDR1 and CDR2 sequences are MNHEY and SMNVEV (reference sequence). The CDR3 sequence: CASSLSVRGQNEQFF. DNA of the CDR3: TGTGCCAGCAGTTTATCTGTCAGGGGGCAGAATGAGCAGTTCTTC.

The chain links TRBV3-1 (or the pseudogene TRBV3-2) to TRBJ2-7, with D tentatively TRBD2 (7 bases). The CDR3 extends over 14 amino acids. CDR1 and CDR2 (germline): LGHDT, YNNKEL (reference sequence). V lost 4 bases to trimming and J lost 7 bases, with 17 bases between them. The CDR3 loop reads CASSLGGGSKEQYF. CDR3 coding DNA: TGTGCCAGCAGCCTAGGGGGGGGTTCTAAAGAGCAGTACTTC.

The chain combines TRBV5-6 with TRBJ1-3, with D maybe TRBD1 (5 bases). Trimming pared 0 bases from V and 1 base from J, leaving 8 bases between. The CDR3 has 15 amino acids. Germline V gives CDR1 SGHDT, CDR2 YYEEEE. CDR3 sequence: CASSLGAGSGNTIYF. In DNA form, the CDR3 reads TGTGCCAGCAGCTTGGGGGCAGGGTCTGGAAACACCATATATTTT.

The chain has TRBV4-1 and TRBJ1-2, with D perhaps matching TRBD1 (5 bases). Per germline, CDR1 MGHRA and CDR2 YSYEKL. The CDR3 has 15 residues. V shed 0 bases and J shed 5 bases, with 13 bases lying between them. CDR3 sequence: CASSQDRGTDYGYTF. The CDR3 DNA follows: TGCGCCAGCAGCCAAGATAGGGGCACAGATTATGGCTACACCTTC.

The gene calls are TRBV3-1 (or the pseudogene TRBV3-2) and TRBJ2-7; 7 bases are a match to TRBD2. Trimming removed 1 base from V and 8 bases from J; junction bases left unmatched: 11. Germline assignment: CDR1 LGHDT and CDR2 YNNKEL (reference sequence). The CDR3 sequence is 15 residues long. The CDR3 sequence is CASSQVDPGAGKQYF. Here the CDR3 DNA reads TGTGCCAGCAGCCAAGTCGATCCGGGAGCGGGGAAGCAGTACTTC.

V and J are TRBV3-1 (or the pseudogene TRBV3-2) and TRBJ1-1, with 7 bases that match TRBD1. CDR1 is LGHDT, CDR2 YNNKEL, per germline (reference sequence). This CDR3 comprises 14 residues. After removal of 8 bases from V and 7 bases from J, the junction contained 13 bases not matched to a gene. CDR3 DNA sequence: TGTGCCAGCGGTACCGACAGGGAGGCTAGTGAAGCTTTCTTT. This encodes CASGTDREASEAFF.

V and J are TRBV24-1 and TRBJ1-1; D may be TRBD1 (5 bases). The length of the CDR3 is 12 residues. Germline V gives CDR1 KGHDR, CDR2 SFDVKD. V shed 11 bases and J shed 5 bases, with 14 bases lying between them. Here the CDR3 DNA reads TGTGCCATAGCGGGACGGAAGACTGAAGCTTTCTTT. Its translation is CAIAGRKTEAFF.

The chain is built from TRBV5-4 and TRBJ2-7; TRBD1 agrees at 10 bases. Germline CDR1 is SGHNT and CDR2 is YYREEE (reference sequence). V dropped 4 bases and J dropped 7; count of bases not matched to a gene: 14. There are 16 residues in the CDR3. The CDR3 loop is CASSLGPGQGPLEQYF. DNA for the CDR3: TGTGCCAGCAGCCTTGGACCGGGACAGGGGCCTCTTGAGCAGTACTTC. Supplemented by reference TRBV5-4 and TRBJ2-7, the full variable domain reads ETGVTQSPTHLIKTRGQQVTLRCSSQSGHNTVSWYQQALGQGPQFIFQYYREEENGRGNFPPRFSGLQFPNYSSELNVNALELDDSALYLCASSLGPGQGPLEQYFGPGTRLTVT.

The V call is TRBV7-9, the J call TRBJ1-1; 7 bases are shared with TRBD1. This CDR3 region has 14 residues. Germline loops: CDR1 SEHNR, CDR2 FQNEAQ (reference sequence). With 4 bases clipped from V and 7 bases from J, the junction kept 9 bases outside the gene matches. Here the CDR3 DNA reads TGTGCCAGCAGCTCCTACAGGGGTGGCCATGAAGCTTTCTTT. Amino acid sequence: CASSSYRGGHEAFF.

The sample holds a few counts of this clone. The rearrangement links TRBV2 to TRBJ1-2; 7 bases map to TRBD1. Trimming removed 7 bases from V and 4 bases from J; junction bases left unmatched: 0. CDR1 is SNHLY and CDR2 is FYNNEI in the germline V gene. The CDR3 totals 11 residues. The CDR3 protein is CASTGGYGYTF. The CDR3 nucleotides read TGTGCCAGCACAGGGGGCTATGGCTACACCTTC.

The sample holds one count of this clone. This chain joins TRBV18 and TRBJ2-5; D uncertain. The CDR3 runs to 13 residues. The ends were cut back, 6 bases at V and 5 bases at J, with 13 bases in the middle. Germline V gene lookup returns CDR1 KGHSH and CDR2 LQKENI. CDR3 DNA: TGTGCCAGCTCGCTGGGCCTCCGGGAGACCCAGTACTTC. Its translation: CASSLGLRETQYF.

The chain couples TRBV7-8 to TRBJ1-1; no firm D call. The CDR3 spans 13 residues. Germline values: CDR1 SGHVS, CDR2 FQNEAQ. V lost 6 bases and J lost 4, with 12 bases in between. The CDR3: CASRDGDSTEAFF. The CDR3 DNA reads as TGTGCCAGCAGGGACGGGGATAGCACTGAAGCTTTCTTT.

The chain joins TRBV7-2 to TRBJ2-3, with TRBD2 matching over 11 bases. Per germline, CDR1 SGHTA and CDR2 FQGNSA. Trimming at V came to 3 bases and at J to 5 bases, leaving 4 bases not matched to a gene. The CDR3 consists of 15 residues. As DNA, the CDR3 is TGTGCCAGCAGCTTTAGCGGGGGGGCTGTAGATACGCAGTATTTT. This gives the protein CASSFSGGAVDTQYF.

V gene TRBV25-1 combines with J gene TRBJ1-2; a weak D match, TRBD1 (6 bases). Per germline, CDR1 MGHDK and CDR2 SYGVNS. V lost 2 bases to trimming and J lost 4 bases, with 11 bases between them. This CDR3 comprises 14 residues. CDR3 amino acids: CASSEGRGGYGYTF. In DNA form, the CDR3 reads TGTGCCAGCAGTGAAGGTCGAGGGGGCTATGGCTACACCTTC.